This T cell receptor (beta chain) was recorded in a study of neurological immune-mediated disorders. General study results and limits: Phylogenetic grouping assigned the repertoires of 18 of 34 multiple sclerosis patients to a single cluster of related CDR3 sequences. This cluster may be a repertoire-level signature. Falling below healthy controls, multiple sclerosis showed the least TCR clonal expansion, while HTLV-1-associated myelopathy showed the most.

This clonotype was counted ten times or more. Its antigen is currently unknown. Stored at -80 C, 2 million PBMCs were the source of the unsorted libraries. One entry per CDR3 protein results from TCRdb running MiXCR on the 5' RACE reads. The sample lists under 20,000 distinct CDR3 sequences, about 2.6% occurring once. V shed 4 bases, J shed 6 bases, and the junction held 3 bases outside the gene matches. The CDR3 extends over 15 amino acids. Germline assignment: CDR1 SGHVS and CDR2 FQNEAQ. The genes are TRBV7-8 and TRBJ2-2; 12 nucleotides match TRBD1. Source material: PBMCs. The clonotype originates from a woman aged 18-29 years with multiple sclerosis. For the CDR3, the DNA is TGTGCCAGCAGCTCGGGACAGGGGGCAGCCGGGGAGCTGTTTTTT. Protein sequence: CASSSGQGAAGELFF.